Listed below are T cell receptor beta chains from one sample, sequenced in a study of OX40 agonist ivuxolimab in advanced cancers. Sequenced by immunoSEQ multiplex PCR; TCRdb stores in-frame clones only, minus some. This sample yields about 77,000 clones, of which 85% to 90% are seen a single time; roughly 2.3% belongs to the top ten. The material sequenced was CD4+ or CD8+ T cells sorted from blood, taken in a trial of the OX40 agonist ivuxolimab. The receptors derive from an adult with an advanced solid tumor such as melanoma, head and neck, liver or kidney cancer. Each CDR3 is given with its conserved first and last residue. D genes are given only for firm matches. Expanded clones get a size class; other rows say once, few or many, or leave the size out.

J gene: TRBJ2-5; D gene: TRBD2; clone size: -; V gene: TRBV6-5; CDR3 protein: CASSSGLAGETQYF; CDR3 DNA: TGTGCCAGCAGTTCCGGACTAGCGGGTGAGACCCAGTACTTC
J gene: TRBJ1-5; D gene: TRBD1; clone size: -; V gene: TRBV19; CDR3 protein: CASTDRGSGQPQHF; CDR3 DNA: TGTGCCAGTACCGACAGGGGGTCGGGACAGCCCCAGCATTTT
J gene: TRBJ1-2; D gene: -; clone size: -; V gene: TRBV7-2; CDR3 protein: CASSLSGPYGYTF; CDR3 DNA: TGTGCCAGCAGCTTAAGTGGCCCGTATGGCTACACCTTC
J gene: TRBJ1-2; D gene: -; clone size: -; V gene: TRBV5-6; CDR3 protein: CASSRRDPGYTF; CDR3 DNA: TGTGCCAGCAGCCGCCGGGACCCGGGCTACACCTTC
J gene: TRBJ2-3; D gene: TRBD2; clone size: -; V gene: TRBV29-1; CDR3 protein: CSGLAGTDTQYF; CDR3 DNA: TGCAGCGGGCTAGCGGGCACAGATACGCAGTATTTT
J gene: TRBJ2-7; D gene: -; clone size: -; V gene: TRBV28; CDR3 protein: CASSFRGNGYEQYF; CDR3 DNA: TGTGCCAGCAGTTTTCGGGGTAATGGCTACGAGCAGTACTTC
J gene: TRBJ1-5; D gene: TRBD1; clone size: -; V gene: TRBV7-9; CDR3 protein: CASSLGGQGYQPQHF; CDR3 DNA: TGTGCCAGCAGCTTAGGGGGACAGGGGTACCAGCCCCAGCATTTT
J gene: TRBJ1-5; D gene: -; clone size: -; V gene: TRBV18; CDR3 protein: CASSPRPAGGNQPQHF; CDR3 DNA: TGTGCCAGCTCACCACGTCCCGCAGGGGGCAATCAGCCCCAGCATTTT
J gene: TRBJ1-6; D gene: -; clone size: -; V gene: TRBV18; CDR3 protein: CASSPPDSLLGSPLHF; CDR3 DNA: TGTGCCAGCTCACCACCGGACTCACTTCTGGGTTCACCCCTCCACTTT
J gene: TRBJ1-2; D gene: TRBD1; clone size: -; V gene: TRBV10-2; CDR3 protein: CASSRDREYGYTF; CDR3 DNA: TGCGCCAGCAGTCGGGACAGGGAATATGGCTACACCTTC
J gene: TRBJ2-3; D gene: TRBD2; clone size: -; V gene: TRBV19; CDR3 protein: CASNRSGRRTDTQYF; CDR3 DNA: TGTGCCAGTAACCGTAGCGGGAGAAGAACAGATACGCAGTATTTT
J gene: TRBJ2-7; D gene: -; clone size: -; V gene: TRBV9; CDR3 protein: CASSGVKSYEQYF; CDR3 DNA: TGTGCCAGCAGCGGAGTCAAATCCTACGAGCAGTACTTC
J gene: TRBJ2-2; D gene: TRBD2; clone size: -; V gene: TRBV19; CDR3 protein: CASHHGGGTGELFF; CDR3 DNA: TGTGCCAGCCACCATGGGGGGGGGACCGGGGAGCTGTTTTTT
J gene: TRBJ2-1; D gene: TRBD1; clone size: -; V gene: TRBV30; CDR3 protein: CACGGDRVFGEQFF; CDR3 DNA: TGTGCCTGTGGGGGGGACAGGGTTTTTGGTGAGCAGTTCTTC
J gene: TRBJ2-3; D gene: -; clone size: -; V gene: TRBV27; CDR3 protein: CASSSLVTITDTQYF; CDR3 DNA: TGTGCCAGCAGTTCCCTAGTGACGATCACAGATACGCAGTATTTT
J gene: TRBJ2-3; D gene: TRBD2; clone size: -; V gene: TRBV30; CDR3 protein: CAWSKAGVTDTQYF; CDR3 DNA: TGTGCCTGGAGTAAGGCGGGAGTCACAGATACGCAGTATTTT
J gene: TRBJ2-2; D gene: -; clone size: once; V gene: TRBV11-2; CDR3 protein: CASSLVVGTGELFF; CDR3 DNA: TGTGCCAGCAGCTTAGTCGTAGGAACCGGGGAGCTGTTTTTT
J gene: TRBJ2-5; D gene: -; clone size: once; V gene: TRBV7-2; CDR3 protein: CASSLAGADQETQYF; CDR3 DNA: TGTGCCAGCAGCTTAGCCGGGGCAGACCAAGAGACCCAGTACTTC
J gene: TRBJ2-3; D gene: -; clone size: -; V gene: TRBV23-1; CDR3 protein: CASSQTRGPDTQYF; CDR3 DNA: TGCGCCAGCAGTCAAACGAGAGGCCCAGATACGCAGTATTTT
J gene: TRBJ2-1; D gene: TRBD2; clone size: -; V gene: TRBV29-1; CDR3 protein: CSSGLAGGHEQFF; CDR3 DNA: TGCAGCTCGGGACTAGCGGGAGGGCATGAGCAGTTCTTC
J gene: TRBJ2-7; D gene: -; clone size: -; V gene: TRBV6-1; CDR3 protein: CASSSGDPRIYEQYF; CDR3 DNA: TGTGCCAGCAGCTCAGGGGACCCACGAATTTACGAGCAGTACTTC
J gene: TRBJ2-7; D gene: -; clone size: few; V gene: TRBV18; CDR3 protein: CASSRSDEQYF; CDR3 DNA: TGTGCCAGCTCACGAAGCGACGAGCAGTACTTC
J gene: TRBJ1-5; D gene: -; clone size: -; V gene: TRBV15; CDR3 protein: CATSREAGRQQPQHF; CDR3 DNA: TGTGCCACCAGCAGAGAGGCAGGGCGGCAACAGCCCCAGCATTTT
J gene: TRBJ2-7; D gene: -; clone size: -; V gene: TRBV30; CDR3 protein: CAWSVLIYEQYF; CDR3 DNA: TGTGCCTGGAGTGTGCTGATCTACGAGCAGTACTTC
J gene: TRBJ1-2; D gene: -; clone size: once; V gene: TRBV6-1; CDR3 protein: CASSFGPGYTF; CDR3 DNA: TGTGCCAGCAGTTTTGGACCCGGCTACACCTTC
J gene: TRBJ2-6; D gene: -; clone size: -; V gene: TRBV2; CDR3 protein: CASIRGDSGANVLTF; CDR3 DNA: TGTGCCAGCATAAGAGGAGACTCTGGGGCCAACGTCCTGACTTTC
J gene: TRBJ2-3; D gene: TRBD1; clone size: -; V gene: TRBV18; CDR3 protein: CASAGTGGTDTQYF; CDR3 DNA: TGTGCCAGCGCCGGGACAGGGGGCACAGATACGCAGTATTTT
J gene: TRBJ1-3; D gene: TRBD1; clone size: -; V gene: TRBV9; CDR3 protein: CASSQGGAGNTIYF; CDR3 DNA: TGTGCCAGCAGCCAAGGGGGCGCCGGAAACACCATATATTTT
J gene: TRBJ2-1; D gene: -; clone size: -; V gene: TRBV30; CDR3 protein: CASFQRGQEFF; CDR3 DNA: TGTGCCTCCTTCCAGCGGGGACAAGAGTTCTTC
J gene: TRBJ1-2; D gene: -; clone size: -; V gene: TRBV4-1; CDR3 protein: CASSQVGGPGGYTF; CDR3 DNA: TGCGCCAGCAGCCAGGTCGGGGGACCGGGGGGCTACACCTTC
J gene: TRBJ1-3; D gene: -; clone size: few; V gene: TRBV28; CDR3 protein: CASSLGQPNTIYF; CDR3 DNA: TGTGCCAGCAGTTTAGGACAGCCAAACACCATATATTTT
J gene: TRBJ1-1; D gene: TRBD1; clone size: -; V gene: TRBV7-3; CDR3 protein: CASSPRGGRITEAFF; CDR3 DNA: TGTGCCAGCAGCCCCAGGGGGGGGAGGATAACTGAAGCTTTCTTT
J gene: TRBJ1-2; D gene: -; clone size: -; V gene: TRBV18; CDR3 protein: CASSPRVLDRSNYGYTF; CDR3 DNA: TGTGCCAGCTCACCGCGGGTTTTGGATCGGTCTAACTATGGCTACACCTTC
J gene: TRBJ1-6; D gene: -; clone size: -; V gene: TRBV5-4; CDR3 protein: CASSQGFGDSPLHF; CDR3 DNA: TGTGCCAGCAGCCAAGGGTTTGGGGATTCACCCCTCCACTTT
J gene: TRBJ1-3; D gene: -; clone size: -; V gene: TRBV7-3; CDR3 protein: CASSLGPGGNTIYF; CDR3 DNA: TGTGCCAGCAGCTTAGGCCCAGGCGGAAACACCATATATTTT
J gene: TRBJ1-1; D gene: TRBD1; clone size: -; V gene: TRBV7-2; CDR3 protein: CASSIMTGRTEAFF; CDR3 DNA: TGTGCCAGCAGCATCATGACAGGGCGCACTGAAGCTTTCTTT
J gene: TRBJ1-3; D gene: -; clone size: -; V gene: TRBV11-2; CDR3 protein: CASSQYRQGAPGNTIYF; CDR3 DNA: TGTGCCAGCAGCCAATACAGGCAAGGGGCGCCTGGAAACACCATATATTTT
J gene: TRBJ1-6; D gene: -; clone size: -; V gene: TRBV5-5; CDR3 protein: CASSLQGSDSPLHF; CDR3 DNA: TGTGCCAGCAGCTTGCAAGGGTCTGATTCACCCCTCCACTTT
J gene: TRBJ2-7; D gene: -; clone size: -; V gene: TRBV11-2; CDR3 protein: CASSLAGLSEQYF; CDR3 DNA: TGTGCCAGCAGCTTAGCTGGGCTCTCCGAGCAGTACTTC
J gene: TRBJ1-5; D gene: -; clone size: -; V gene: TRBV6-6; CDR3 protein: CASSYSQGNQPQHF; CDR3 DNA: TGTGCCAGCAGTTACTCCCAAGGAAATCAGCCCCAGCATTTT
J gene: TRBJ1-2; D gene: -; clone size: once; V gene: TRBV7-8; CDR3 protein: CASSFRSGDGYTF; CDR3 DNA: TGTGCCAGCAGTTTTCGATCAGGGGATGGCTACACCTTC
J gene: TRBJ1-3; D gene: -; clone size: -; V gene: TRBV6-5; CDR3 protein: CASRDGSRNTIYF; CDR3 DNA: TGTGCCAGCAGGGATGGATCGAGAAACACCATATATTTT
J gene: TRBJ2-1; D gene: TRBD1; clone size: -; V gene: TRBV6-1; CDR3 protein: CASSAGQGTEQFF; CDR3 DNA: TGTGCCAGCAGTGCGGGACAGGGGACTGAGCAGTTCTTC
J gene: TRBJ1-6; D gene: TRBD1; clone size: -; V gene: TRBV19; CDR3 protein: CASSTTGGAISPLHF; CDR3 DNA: TGTGCCAGTAGTACGACAGGGGGCGCAATTTCACCCCTCCACTTT
J gene: TRBJ2-1; D gene: -; clone size: -; V gene: TRBV2; CDR3 protein: CASKPGAYNEQFF; CDR3 DNA: TGTGCCAGCAAGCCAGGGGCCTACAATGAGCAGTTCTTC
J gene: TRBJ2-2; D gene: TRBD2; clone size: -; V gene: TRBV4-3; CDR3 protein: CASSPRRAGGLNTGELFF; CDR3 DNA: TGCGCCAGCAGCCCTAGAAGGGCGGGGGGGCTGAACACCGGGGAGCTGTTTTTT
J gene: TRBJ1-1; D gene: -; clone size: few; V gene: TRBV9; CDR3 protein: CASSVREEGGAFF; CDR3 DNA: TGTGCCAGCAGCGTAAGGGAGGAGGGAGGAGCTTTCTTT
J gene: TRBJ1-5; D gene: -; clone size: once; V gene: TRBV30; CDR3 protein: CAWSQRGVGNQPQHF; CDR3 DNA: TGTGCCTGGAGCCAAAGGGGAGTAGGGAATCAGCCCCAGCATTTT
J gene: TRBJ2-4; D gene: TRBD1; clone size: -; V gene: TRBV7-2; CDR3 protein: CASSSDRVSVIQYF; CDR3 DNA: TGTGCCAGCAGCTCGGACAGGGTATCGGTCATTCAGTACTTC
J gene: TRBJ2-7; D gene: -; clone size: -; V gene: TRBV9; CDR3 protein: CASSVGGLSYEQYF; CDR3 DNA: TGTGCCAGCAGCGTAGGTGGACTCTCCTACGAGCAGTACTTC
J gene: TRBJ2-7; D gene: -; clone size: -; V gene: TRBV15; CDR3 protein: CATSRDLASDDRYEQYF; CDR3 DNA: TGTGCCACCAGCAGAGATCTTGCTAGCGATGACCGCTACGAGCAGTACTTC
J gene: TRBJ1-1; D gene: -; clone size: -; V gene: TRBV5-1; CDR3 protein: CASSLQDTEAFF; CDR3 DNA: TGCGCCAGCAGCTTGCAGGACACTGAAGCTTTCTTT
J gene: TRBJ2-5; D gene: TRBD2; clone size: -; V gene: TRBV5-6; CDR3 protein: CASSLRTSGGGETQYF; CDR3 DNA: TGTGCCAGCAGCTTGAGAACTAGCGGAGGTGGGGAGACCCAGTACTTC
J gene: TRBJ2-2; D gene: TRBD1; clone size: -; V gene: TRBV4-2; CDR3 protein: CASSQDRGQGASGELFF; CDR3 DNA: TGTGCCAGCAGCCAAGATCGGGGGCAGGGGGCGAGCGGGGAGCTGTTTTTT
J gene: TRBJ1-3; D gene: -; clone size: -; V gene: TRBV5-4; CDR3 protein: CASSLAGDISGNTIYF; CDR3 DNA: TGTGCCAGCAGCTTGGCCGGGGACATCTCTGGAAACACCATATATTTT
J gene: TRBJ2-5; D gene: TRBD2; clone size: -; V gene: TRBV27; CDR3 protein: CASSLGLAGGARYF; CDR3 DNA: TGTGCCAGCAGTTTGGGACTAGCGGGAGGGGCTCGGTACTTC
J gene: TRBJ1-1; D gene: -; clone size: -; V gene: TRBV5-1; CDR3 protein: CASSFSFGRETPAKTEAFF; CDR3 DNA: TGCGCCAGCAGCTTTAGTTTTGGCAGGGAGACTCCTGCGAAGACTGAAGCTTTCTTT
J gene: TRBJ1-6; D gene: -; clone size: -; V gene: TRBV2; CDR3 protein: CASRVRVPLHF; CDR3 DNA: TGTGCCAGCAGAGTCCGGGTACCCCTCCACTTT
J gene: TRBJ1-4; D gene: TRBD1; clone size: -; V gene: TRBV28; CDR3 protein: CASSPSGRGGEKLFF; CDR3 DNA: TGTGCCAGCAGTCCGTCCGGCAGGGGGGGTGAAAAACTGTTTTTT
J gene: TRBJ2-5; D gene: -; clone size: -; V gene: TRBV19; CDR3 protein: CASSASSGGETQYF; CDR3 DNA: TGTGCCAGTAGTGCATCCTCCGGTGGAGAGACCCAGTACTTC